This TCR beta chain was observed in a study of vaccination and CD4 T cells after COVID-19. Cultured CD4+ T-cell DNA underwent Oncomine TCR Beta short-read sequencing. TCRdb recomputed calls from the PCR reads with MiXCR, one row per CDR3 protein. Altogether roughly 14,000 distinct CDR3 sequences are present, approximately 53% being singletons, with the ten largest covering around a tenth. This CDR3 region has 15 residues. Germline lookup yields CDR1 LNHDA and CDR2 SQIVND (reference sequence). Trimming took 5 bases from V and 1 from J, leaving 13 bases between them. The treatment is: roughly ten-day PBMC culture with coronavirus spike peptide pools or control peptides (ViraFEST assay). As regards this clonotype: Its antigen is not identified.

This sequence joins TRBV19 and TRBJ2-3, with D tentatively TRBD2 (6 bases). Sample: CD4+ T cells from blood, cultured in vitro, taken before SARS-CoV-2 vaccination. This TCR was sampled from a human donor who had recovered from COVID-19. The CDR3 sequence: CASSGLARGTDTQYF. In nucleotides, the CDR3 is TGTGCCAGTAGTGGCCTAGCGAGAGGCACAGATACGCAGTATTTT.